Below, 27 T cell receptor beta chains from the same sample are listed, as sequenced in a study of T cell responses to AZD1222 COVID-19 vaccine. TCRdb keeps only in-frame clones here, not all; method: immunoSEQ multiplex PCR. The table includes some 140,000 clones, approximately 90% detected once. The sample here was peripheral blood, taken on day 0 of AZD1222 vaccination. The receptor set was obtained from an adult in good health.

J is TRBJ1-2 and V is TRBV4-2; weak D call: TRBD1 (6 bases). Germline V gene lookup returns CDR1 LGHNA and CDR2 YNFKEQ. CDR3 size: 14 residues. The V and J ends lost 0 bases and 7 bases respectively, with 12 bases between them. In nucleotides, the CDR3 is TGTGCCAGCAGCCAAGATGCGGGGGGCGCTGGCTACACCTTC. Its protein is CASSQDAGGAGYTF.

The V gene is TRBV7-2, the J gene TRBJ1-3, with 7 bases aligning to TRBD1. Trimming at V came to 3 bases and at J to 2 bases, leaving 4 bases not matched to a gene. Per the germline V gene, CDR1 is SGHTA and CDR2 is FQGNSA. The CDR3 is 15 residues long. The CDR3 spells CASSLTGPTGNTIYF. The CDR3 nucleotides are TGTGCCAGCAGCTTGACAGGGCCGACTGGAAACACCATATATTTT.

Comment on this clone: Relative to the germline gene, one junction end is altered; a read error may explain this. The CDR3 DNA reads as TGTGCCAGCAGTTACGCGGGAGGAGGGCTGCAACACTTC. Translation: CASSYAGGGLQHF. The genes are TRBV6-2 or TRBV6-3 and TRBJ2-5, with TRBD2 matching over 8 bases. This CDR3 spans 13 amino acids. The germline gives CDR1 MNHEY, CDR2 SVGEGT.

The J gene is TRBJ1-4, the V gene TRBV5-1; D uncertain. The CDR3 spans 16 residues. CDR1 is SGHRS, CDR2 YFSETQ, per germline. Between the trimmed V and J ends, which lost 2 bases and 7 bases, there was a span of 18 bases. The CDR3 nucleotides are TGCGCCAGCAGCTTTGGCGGACCGTCGCTGGGTGAAAAACTGTTTTTT. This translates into CASSFGGPSLGEKLFF.

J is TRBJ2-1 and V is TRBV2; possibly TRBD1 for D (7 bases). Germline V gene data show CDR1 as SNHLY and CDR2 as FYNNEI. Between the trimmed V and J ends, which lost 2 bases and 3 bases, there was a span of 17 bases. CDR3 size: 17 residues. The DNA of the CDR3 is TGTGCCAGCAGTGAAAGCGGAGGGGGCGATGGCTACAATGAGCAGTTCTTC. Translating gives CASSESGGGDGYNEQFF.

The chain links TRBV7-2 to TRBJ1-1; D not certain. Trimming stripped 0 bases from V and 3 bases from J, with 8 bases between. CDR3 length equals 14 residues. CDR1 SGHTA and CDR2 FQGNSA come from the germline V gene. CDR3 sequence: CASSLAVLDTEAFF. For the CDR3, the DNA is TGTGCCAGCAGCTTAGCAGTACTAGACACTGAAGCTTTCTTT.

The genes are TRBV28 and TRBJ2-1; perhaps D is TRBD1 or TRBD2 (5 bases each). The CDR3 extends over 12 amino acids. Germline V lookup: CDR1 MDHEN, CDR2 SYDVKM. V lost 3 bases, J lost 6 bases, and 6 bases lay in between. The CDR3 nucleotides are TGTGCCAGCAGTTTGAGGGGCAATGAGCAGTTCTTC. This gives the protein CASSLRGNEQFF.

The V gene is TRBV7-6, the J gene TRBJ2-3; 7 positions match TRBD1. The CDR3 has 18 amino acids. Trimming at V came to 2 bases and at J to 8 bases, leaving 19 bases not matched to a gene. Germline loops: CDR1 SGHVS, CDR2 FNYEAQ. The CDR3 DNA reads TGTGCCAGCAGCTTATACACCACAGGGGTGAGGAAAGGAACTACGCAGTATTTT. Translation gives CASSLYTTGVRKGTTQYF.

The CDR3, as DNA: TGTGCCATCATGGGACAGGGCTATGGCTACACCTTC. This encodes CAIMGQGYGYTF. The chain couples TRBV10-3 to TRBJ1-2, with 9 bases matching TRBD1. Trimming removed 7 bases from V and 4 bases from J; junction bases left unmatched: 1. Germline loops: CDR1 ENHRY, CDR2 SYGVKD. The CDR3 covers 12 residues.

The CDR3 region is CASSLHRNEQFF. The CDR3 DNA follows: TGTGCCAGCAGCTTACACAGGAATGAGCAGTTCTTC. V usage is TRBV7-9 and J usage is TRBJ2-1; D is perhaps TRBD1 (5 bases). CDR1 SEHNR and CDR2 FQNEAQ come from the germline V gene (reference sequence). Trimming took 2 bases from V and 7 from J, leaving 6 bases between them. CDR3 size: 12 residues.

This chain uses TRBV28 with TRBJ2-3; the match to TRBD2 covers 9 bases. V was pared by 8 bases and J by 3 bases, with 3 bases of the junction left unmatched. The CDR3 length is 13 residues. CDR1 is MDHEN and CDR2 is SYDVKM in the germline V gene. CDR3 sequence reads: CASGREGTDTQYF. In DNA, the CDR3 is TGTGCCAGCGGGCGGGAGGGGACAGATACGCAGTATTTT. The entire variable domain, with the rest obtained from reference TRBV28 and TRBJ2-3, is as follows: DVKVTQSSRYLVKRTGEKVFLECVQDMDHENMFWYRQDPGLGLRLIYFSYDVKMKEKGDIPEGYSVSREKKERFSLILESASTNQTSMYLCASGREGTDTQYFGPGTRLTVL.

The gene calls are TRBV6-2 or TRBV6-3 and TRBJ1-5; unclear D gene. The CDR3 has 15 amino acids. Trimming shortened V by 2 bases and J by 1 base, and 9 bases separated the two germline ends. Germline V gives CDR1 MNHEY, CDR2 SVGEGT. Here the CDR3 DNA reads TGTGCCAGCAGTTACCAGATGTCGAGCAATCAGCCCCAGCATTTT. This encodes CASSYQMSSNQPQHF.

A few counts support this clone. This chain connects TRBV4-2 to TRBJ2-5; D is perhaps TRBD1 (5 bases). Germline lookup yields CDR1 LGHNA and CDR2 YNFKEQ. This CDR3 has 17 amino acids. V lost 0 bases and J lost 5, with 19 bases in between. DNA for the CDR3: TGTGCCAGCAGCCAAGATAGTGATGACAGCCTGTGGGAGACCCAGTACTTC. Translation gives CASSQDSDDSLWETQYF.

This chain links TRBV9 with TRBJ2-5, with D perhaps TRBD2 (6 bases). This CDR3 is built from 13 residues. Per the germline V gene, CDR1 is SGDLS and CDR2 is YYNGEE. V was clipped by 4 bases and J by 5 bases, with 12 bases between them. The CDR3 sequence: CASSPGRGETQYF. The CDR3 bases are TGTGCCAGCAGCCCAGGCCGGGGGGAGACCCAGTACTTC.

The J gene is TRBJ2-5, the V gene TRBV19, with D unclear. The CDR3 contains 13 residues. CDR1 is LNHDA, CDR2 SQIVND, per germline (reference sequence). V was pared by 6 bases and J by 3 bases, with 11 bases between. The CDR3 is CASSPTVKETQYF. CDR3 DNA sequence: TGTGCCAGTAGCCCCACAGTGAAAGAGACCCAGTACTTC. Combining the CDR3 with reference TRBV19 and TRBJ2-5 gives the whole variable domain DGGITQSPKYLFRKEGQNVTLSCEQNLNHDAMYWYRQDPGQGLRLIYYSQIVNDFQKGDIAEGYSVSREKKESFPLTVTSAQKNPTAFYLCASSPTVKETQYFGPGTRLLVL.

Written as DNA, the CDR3 is TGTGCCAGCAGTGACCGACGGAGTCGCAACCAAGAGACCCAGTACTTC. The encoded protein is CASSDRRSRNQETQYF. The chain employs TRBV6-2 or TRBV6-3 and TRBJ2-5; D not certain. CDR3 length: 16 amino acids. V lost 5 bases, J lost 0 bases, and 16 bases lay in between. The germline CDR1 and CDR2 sequences are MNHEY and SVGEGT.

The CDR3 region has the DNA TGTGCCAGTAGAGAGTCCCCCGCGACAACCTACGAGCAGTACTTC. Translating it yields CASRESPATTYEQYF. The chain uses TRBV19 and TRBJ2-7; D call uncertain. The V and J ends lost 6 bases and 2 bases respectively, with 17 bases between them. CDR1 LNHDA and CDR2 SQIVND come from the germline V gene (reference sequence). This CDR3 spans 15 amino acids.

The CDR3 sequence: CASTSGTGDYGYTF. CDR3 DNA: TGTGCCAGCACCTCGGGGACAGGGGATTATGGCTACACCTTC. V usage is TRBV27 and J usage is TRBJ1-2; 10 bases align to TRBD1. V gave up 7 bases and J gave up 5 bases; unmatched junction bases: 7. The CDR3 extends over 14 amino acids. Germline CDR1 and CDR2: MNHEY and SMNVEV (reference sequence).

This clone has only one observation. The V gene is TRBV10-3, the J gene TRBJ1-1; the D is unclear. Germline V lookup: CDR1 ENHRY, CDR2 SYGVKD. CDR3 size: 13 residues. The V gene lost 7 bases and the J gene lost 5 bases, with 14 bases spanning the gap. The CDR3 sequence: CAITANLGTEAFF. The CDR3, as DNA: TGTGCCATCACAGCCAACCTGGGGACTGAAGCTTTCTTT.

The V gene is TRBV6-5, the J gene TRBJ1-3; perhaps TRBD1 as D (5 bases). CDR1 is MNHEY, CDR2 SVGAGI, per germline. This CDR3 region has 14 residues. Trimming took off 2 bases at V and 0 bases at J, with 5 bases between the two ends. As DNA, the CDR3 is TGTGCCAGCAGTTACAGGGGCTCTGGAAACACCATATATTTT. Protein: CASSYRGSGNTIYF.

The CDR3 sequence is CASSTDRVQETQYF. The CDR3, as DNA: TGTGCCAGCAGTACTGACAGGGTCCAAGAGACCCAGTACTTC. The chain employs TRBV28 and TRBJ2-5, with 7 nucleotides matching TRBD1. This CDR3 contains 14 residues. Trimming cost V 5 bases and J 1 base; bases outside gene matches: 4. Germline lookup yields CDR1 MDHEN and CDR2 SYDVKM.

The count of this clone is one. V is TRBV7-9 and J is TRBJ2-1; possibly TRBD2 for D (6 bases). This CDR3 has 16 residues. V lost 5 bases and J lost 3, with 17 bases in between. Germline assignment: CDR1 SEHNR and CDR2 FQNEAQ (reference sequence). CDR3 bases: TGTGCCAGCAGCCCCCCTATGGGACTTAACTACAATGAGCAGTTCTTC. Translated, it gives CASSPPMGLNYNEQFF.

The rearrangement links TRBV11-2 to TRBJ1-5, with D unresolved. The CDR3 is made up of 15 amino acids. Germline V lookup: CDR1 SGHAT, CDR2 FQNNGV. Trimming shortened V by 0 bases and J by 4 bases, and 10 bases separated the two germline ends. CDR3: CASSLEGSPNQPQHF. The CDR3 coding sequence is TGTGCCAGCAGCTTAGAGGGGAGTCCTAATCAGCCCCAGCATTTT.

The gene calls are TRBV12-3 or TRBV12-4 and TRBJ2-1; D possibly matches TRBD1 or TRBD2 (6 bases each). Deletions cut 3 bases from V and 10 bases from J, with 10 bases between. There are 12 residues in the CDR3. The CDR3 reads CASSLAGHEQFF. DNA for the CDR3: TGTGCCAGCAGTTTGGCGGGACACGAGCAGTTCTTC.

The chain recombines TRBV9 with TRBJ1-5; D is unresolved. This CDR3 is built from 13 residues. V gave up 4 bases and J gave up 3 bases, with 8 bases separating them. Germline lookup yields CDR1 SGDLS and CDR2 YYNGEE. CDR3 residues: CASSRTANQPQHF. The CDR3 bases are TGTGCCAGCAGCCGAACAGCCAATCAGCCCCAGCATTTT.

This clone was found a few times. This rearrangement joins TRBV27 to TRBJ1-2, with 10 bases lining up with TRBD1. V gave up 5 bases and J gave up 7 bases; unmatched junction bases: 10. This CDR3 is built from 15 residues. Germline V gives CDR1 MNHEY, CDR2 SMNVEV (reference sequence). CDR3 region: CASSTEKTGGGGYTF. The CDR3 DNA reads TGTGCCAGCAGTACCGAAAAGACAGGGGGCGGTGGCTACACCTTC.

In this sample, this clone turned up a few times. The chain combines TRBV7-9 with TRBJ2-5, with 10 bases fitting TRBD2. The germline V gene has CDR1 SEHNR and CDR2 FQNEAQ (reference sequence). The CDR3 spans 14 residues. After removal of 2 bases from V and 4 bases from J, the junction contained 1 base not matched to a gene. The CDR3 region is CASSLRLAGETQYF. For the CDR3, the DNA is TGTGCCAGCAGCTTAAGACTAGCGGGAGAGACCCAGTACTTC.